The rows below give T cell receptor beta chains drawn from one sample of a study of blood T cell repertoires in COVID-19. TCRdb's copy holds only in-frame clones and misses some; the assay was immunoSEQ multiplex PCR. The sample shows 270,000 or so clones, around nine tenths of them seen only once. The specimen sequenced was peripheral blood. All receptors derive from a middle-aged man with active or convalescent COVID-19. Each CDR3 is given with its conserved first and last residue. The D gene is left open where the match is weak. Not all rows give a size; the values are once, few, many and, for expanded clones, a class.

CDR3nt: TGTGCCAGCAGCATTACCGCGGGACAGGGTGAAGAAAAACTGTTTTTT
CDR3aa: CASSITAGQGEEKLFF
j_gene: TRBJ1-4
abundance: .
v_gene: TRBV11-2
d_gene: TRBD1

CDR3nt: TGTGCCAGCAGCTTATCTTCGGAGACCCAGTACTTC
CDR3aa: CASSLSSETQYF
j_gene: TRBJ2-5
abundance: .
v_gene: TRBV7-6
d_gene: .

CDR3nt: TGCGCCAGCAGCCTTCTAGCGGGAGCAGCAGATACGCAGTATTTT
CDR3aa: CASSLLAGAADTQYF
j_gene: TRBJ2-3
abundance: .
v_gene: TRBV4-1
d_gene: TRBD2

CDR3nt: TGTGCCAGCAGTCGACCCGGGGACATTCAGTACTTC
CDR3aa: CASSRPGDIQYF
j_gene: TRBJ2-4
abundance: .
v_gene: TRBV11-2
d_gene: .

CDR3nt: TGTGCCAGCAGCTTAACGCAGGGGGCTTTATATGGCTACACCTTC
CDR3aa: CASSLTQGALYGYTF
j_gene: TRBJ1-2
abundance: few
v_gene: TRBV7-3
d_gene: TRBD1

CDR3nt: TGCGCCAGCAGCACCGGGACAGGCTCCAATCAGCCCCAGCATTTT
CDR3aa: CASSTGTGSNQPQHF
j_gene: TRBJ1-5
abundance: .
v_gene: TRBV5-1
d_gene: TRBD1

CDR3nt: TGTGCCAGCAGTTTAACCCGGCCAGGGTCTTTCTTT
CDR3aa: CASSLTRPGSFF
j_gene: TRBJ1-1
abundance: .
v_gene: TRBV12-3/TRBV12-4
d_gene: .

CDR3nt: TGTGCCAGCTCACCAGGTCCACAGGCCAACACTGAAGCTTTCTTT
CDR3aa: CASSPGPQANTEAFF
j_gene: TRBJ1-1
abundance: .
v_gene: TRBV18
d_gene: .

CDR3nt: TGCAGCGTTGTTTACGGACAGGGGAAAAACATTCAGTACTTC
CDR3aa: CSVVYGQGKNIQYF
j_gene: TRBJ2-4
abundance: .
v_gene: TRBV29-1
d_gene: TRBD1

CDR3nt: TGTGCCAGCAGACCGACAGGGGTAAATCAGCCCCAGCATTTT
CDR3aa: CASRPTGVNQPQHF
j_gene: TRBJ1-5
abundance: .
v_gene: TRBV2
d_gene: TRBD1

CDR3nt: TGTGCCAGCAGCTTCCTAGCGGGGGGGCCTGCCACCGGGGAGCTGTTTTTT
CDR3aa: CASSFLAGGPATGELFF
j_gene: TRBJ2-2
abundance: few
v_gene: TRBV4-2
d_gene: TRBD2

CDR3nt: TGTGCCGGGAGACCGCGGGCGGATGAGCAGTTCTTC
CDR3aa: CAGRPRADEQFF
j_gene: TRBJ2-1
abundance: .
v_gene: TRBV30
d_gene: .

CDR3nt: TGTGCCAGCAGCCAAGTAGGCGGGCCGGCACCCCTCCACTTT
CDR3aa: CASSQVGGPAPLHF
j_gene: TRBJ1-6
abundance: .
v_gene: TRBV3-1/TRBV3-2
d_gene: .

CDR3nt: TGTGCCAGCAGGTGGGCAGGGTCAGGGGAGCAGTACTTC
CDR3aa: CASRWAGSGEQYF
j_gene: TRBJ2-7
abundance: once
v_gene: TRBV6-5
d_gene: .